The 3 T cell receptor beta chains listed next were all sequenced from one sample in a study of response to subunit inactivated influenza vaccine. TCRdb recomputed calls from the RT-PCR reads with MiXCR, one row per CDR3 protein. This table has about 540,000 distinct CDR3 sequences, 20% to 25% appearing once. These data were also filed under a second study, of T cells expressing NK-cell markers. From that report: Beta-chain TCR cDNA was generated via 5'RACE template switching with UMIs.

The sample was CD4+ T cells sorted from PBMCs, taken roughly 12 days after vaccination. These receptors originate from a man between 50 and 59 years old who received an inactivated influenza vaccine.

This rearrangement joins TRBV2 to TRBJ1-5; D is uncertain. The CDR3 runs to 15 residues. Looked up from germline, CDR1 is SNHLY and CDR2 is FYNNEI. Trimming removed 2 bases at V and 0 bases at J, with 8 bases between. The CDR3: CASSESWYSNQPQHF. DNA of the CDR3: TGTGCCAGCAGTGAAAGCTGGTATAGCAATCAGCCCCAGCATTTT.

V and J are TRBV7-9 and TRBJ1-1; D is possibly TRBD1 (6 bases). The V end lost 2 bases, the J end lost 8 bases, and 15 bases lay between the germline ends. This CDR3 has 14 amino acids. The V gene's germline CDR1 is SEHNR and CDR2 FQNEAQ (reference sequence). As DNA, the CDR3 is TGTGCCAGCAGCTTAATTAGGCACGGGACAGAAGCTTTCTTT. Residues: CASSLIRHGTEAFF.

The sample holds a few counts of this clonotype. V usage is TRBV4-1 and J usage is TRBJ2-5; D remains unclear. Trimming took 2 bases from V and 4 from J, leaving 11 bases between them. The CDR3 has 14 residues. Germline CDR1 is MGHRA and CDR2 is YSYEKL. CDR3 in amino acids: CASSQFQSRETQYF. The CDR3, as DNA: TGCGCCAGCAGCCAATTCCAGTCGAGAGAGACCCAGTACTTC.